This T cell receptor beta chain was sequenced during a study of blood T cell repertoires in COVID-19. TCRdb's table, derived via immunoSEQ multiplex PCR, lists solely in-frame clones and lacks some. This sample has around 200,000 clones; around 84% occur once, and the top ten carry approximately 14%. From germline, CDR1 is SGHNT and CDR2 YYREEE (reference sequence). The J segment lost 4 bases and the V segment lost 4 bases, leaving 5 bases of the junction unmatched. The CDR3 has 16 residues. This clonotype was sampled from a man aged 30 to 39 with active or convalescent COVID-19. Specimen: peripheral blood. The rearrangement links TRBV5-4 to TRBJ2-7, with TRBD2 identical over 16 bases. CDR3 region: CASSGTSGRAGYEQYF. The CDR3 coding sequence is TGTGCCAGCAGCGGGACTAGCGGGAGGGCCGGGTACGAGCAGTACTTC.